This T cell receptor beta chain was observed in a study of tumor-infiltrating lymphocytes in primary liver carcinoma. Both blood RNA, taken from unsorted whole blood, and germline DNA were extracted. Reverse transcription of approximately 500 ng total RNA with a constant-region primer produced TCR beta cDNA. Sequencing libraries for TCR beta derived from three nested multiplex PCR rounds that used slightly modified ARM-PCR. Running around 9 cycles apiece, the first two PCR rounds relied on TRBV1-TRBV30 forward primers together with a C-beta reverse primer. TCRdb re-derived calls from the multiplex PCR reads in MiXCR, one entry per CDR3 protein. Of some 190,000 distinct CDR3 sequences in the sample, 60% were seen once. Trimming took 5 bases from V and 4 from J, leaving 17 bases between them. This CDR3 region has 15 residues. Germline assignment: CDR1 LNHNV and CDR2 YYDKDF (reference sequence). With regard to this clonotype: A read error is likely, as this CDR3 ends without the conserved phenylalanine or tryptophan.

The sequence was collected from a man aged 40-49 years with primary liver carcinoma and hepatitis B virus infection. Sequenced sample: peripheral blood. The chain couples TRBV15 to TRBJ1-1; tentatively, D is TRBD1 (6 bases). CDR3 coding DNA: TGTGCCACCAGCGGCGCGGCAGGGGTGGCCACTGAAGCTTTCTGT. Translated, it gives CATSGAAGVATEAFC.